This TCR beta chain comes out of a study of identical twins. Study conclusions and caveats: Out-of-frame sharing of TCR alpha in monozygotic twins was underestimated by models.

This CDR3 comprises 16 residues. CDR1 is DFQATT, CDR2 SNEGSKA, per germline (reference sequence). The trim removed 1 base at V and 1 base at J, leaving 6 bases unmatched. Details on this clonotype: Its specificity is not known.

Using its own MiXCR run on the 5' RACE reads, TCRdb lists one record per CDR3 protein. The data show some 250,000 distinct CDR3 sequences, roughly an eighth seen once. The sample was also reused in another study, on yellow fever vaccine responses in identical twins. Per that paper: Convergence reportedly seemed to mark part of the twins' vaccine T cell response, with personalization marking the rest.

The chain combines TRBV20-1 with TRBJ2-1; 8 positions agree with TRBD2. The sequence came from a woman between 18 and 29 years old in good health. Specimen: memory (CD45RO+) T cells sorted from blood. CDR3 bases: TGCAGTGCTAGAGTCCCTAGCGGGCTTTCCTACAATGAGCAGTTCTTC. This codes for CSARVPSGLSYNEQFF.